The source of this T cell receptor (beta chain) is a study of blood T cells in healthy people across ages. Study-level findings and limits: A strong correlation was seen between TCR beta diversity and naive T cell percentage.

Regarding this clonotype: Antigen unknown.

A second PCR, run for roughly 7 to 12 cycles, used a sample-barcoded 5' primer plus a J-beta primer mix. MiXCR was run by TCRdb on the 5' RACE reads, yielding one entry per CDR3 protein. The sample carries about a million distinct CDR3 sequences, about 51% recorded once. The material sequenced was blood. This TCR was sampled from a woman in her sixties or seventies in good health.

The CDR3 nucleotides read TGTGCCAGCAGCTTAGGCTCCGGGACAATGGGAACGCAGTATTTT. It translates to CASSLGSGTMGTQYF. The J gene is TRBJ2-3, the V gene TRBV7-2, with D perhaps TRBD1 (6 bases). This CDR3 is built from 15 residues. Germline V gene sequence: CDR1 SGHTA, CDR2 FQGNSA. V lost 1 base and J 9 bases, leaving 17 bases between the germline ends. Looking up the rest from reference TRBV7-2 and TRBJ2-3 gives the full variable domain: GAGVSQSPSNKVTEKGKDVELRCDPISGHTALYWYRQSLGQGLEFLIYFQGNSAPDKSGLPSDRFSAERTGGSVSTLTIQRTQQEDSAVYLCASSLGSGTMGTQYFGPGTRLTVL.